Sequencing of this TCR beta chain was carried out in a study of T-cell reconstitution after alpha-beta-depleted transplantation in children. Unique molecular identifiers were incorporated into the prepared TCRbeta library. One entry per CDR3 protein, called by TCRdb with MiXCR from the PCR reads. Here the sample spans 750,000 to 950,000 distinct CDR3 sequences, less than 20% being singletons. Study results and caveats: Surviving recipient T cells and thymic progenitors underlay high day-60 TCRbeta diversity in some patients. Alpha-beta T cells present about two months after transplant were reported to originate from several hundred expanded graft clones.

This CDR3 has 13 amino acids. The germline V gene encodes CDR1 DFQATT and CDR2 SNEGSKA (reference sequence). Trimming left V 6 bases short and J 3 bases short, with 11 bases between. About this clonotype: Its matching antigen is unknown.

The source is a male patient between 10 and 17 years old who had a stem cell transplant for acute lymphoblastic leukemia, so the T cells may come from the graft donor. The chain joins TRBV20-1 to TRBJ2-2; D not certain. The sample here was PBMCs, mostly from graft donor cells, taken 360 days after TCRalphabeta/CD19-depleted stem cell transplant. Here the CDR3 DNA reads TGCAGTGCGGACGATTCTTACACCGGGGAGCTGTTTTTT. Protein product: CSADDSYTGELFF.